The 10 T cell receptor beta chains below come from one sample, sequenced in a study of T cell responses to AZD1222 COVID-19 vaccine. The method was immunoSEQ multiplex PCR; TCRdb's version includes in-frame clones alone and lacks a portion of them. Of about 56,000 clones in the sample, approximately 83% were seen once. Specimen: peripheral blood, collected on day 0 of AZD1222 vaccination. These receptors came from an adult in good health.

This chain connects TRBV5-4 to TRBJ1-3; TRBD1 matches 10 bases. Germline V gives CDR1 SGHNT, CDR2 YYREEE (reference sequence). V trimming: 2 bases; J trimming: 2 bases; junction bases outside the gene matches: 1. The CDR3 spans 15 residues. As DNA, the CDR3 is TGTGCCAGCAGCTTCGGGACAGGGGCTGGAAACACCATATATTTT. This gives the protein CASSFGTGAGNTIYF.

This chain joins TRBV19 and TRBJ1-4; D unresolved. CDR1 is LNHDA, CDR2 SQIVND, per germline (reference sequence). This CDR3 spans 11 amino acids. Trimming left V 6 bases short and J 8 bases short, with 7 bases between. This chain's CDR3 is CASRFREKLFF. CDR3 sequence (DNA): TGTGCCAGTAGGTTTCGGGAAAAACTGTTTTTT.

The chain links TRBV2 to TRBJ1-1; D perhaps matches TRBD1 (5 bases). This CDR3 contains 14 residues. V was clipped by 7 bases and J by 4 bases, with 16 bases between them. Germline V lookup: CDR1 SNHLY, CDR2 FYNNEI. Here the CDR3 reads CASKETPGGTEAFF. The CDR3 DNA follows: TGTGCCAGCAAGGAAACGCCGGGGGGCACTGAAGCTTTCTTT.

The chain is built from TRBV7-2 and TRBJ1-1; no definite D call. Trimming left V 0 bases short and J 4 bases short, with 12 bases between. The CDR3 contains 15 residues. Looked up from germline, CDR1 is SGHTA and CDR2 is FQGNSA. The CDR3 DNA sequence: TGTGCCAGCAGCTTAGCGAAGATCGGTCCCACTGAAGCTTTCTTT. It translates to CASSLAKIGPTEAFF. The full variable domain, rest sourced from reference TRBV7-2 and TRBJ1-1, is GAGVSQSPSNKVTEKGKDVELRCDPISGHTALYWYRQSLGQGLEFLIYFQGNSAPDKSGLPSDRFSAERTGGSVSTLTIQRTQQEDSAVYLCASSLAKIGPTEAFFGQGTRLTVV.

The J gene is TRBJ2-1, the V gene TRBV3-1 (or the pseudogene TRBV3-2); 7 bases map to TRBD2. Germline trimming cut 4 bases from V and 10 bases from J; bases unmatched to any gene: 4. This CDR3 comprises 12 residues. The germline V gene has CDR1 LGHDT and CDR2 YNNKEL (reference sequence). The CDR3, as DNA: TGTGCCAGCAGCCCACGGACTAGGGAGCAGTTCTTC. It translates to CASSPRTREQFF.

The chain has TRBV3-1 (or the pseudogene TRBV3-2) and TRBJ2-7, with unresolved D. CDR1 and CDR2 (germline): LGHDT, YNNKEL (reference sequence). The CDR3 sequence is 16 residues long. V was shortened by 0 bases and J by 0 bases, with 12 bases between the two germline ends. The CDR3 nucleotides read TGTGCCAGCAGCCAAGAAGGTACAAGGAGCTCCTACGAGCAGTACTTC. This codes for CASSQEGTRSSYEQYF.

The chain carries TRBV19 and TRBJ2-1, with 9 bases aligning to TRBD2. The germline CDR1 and CDR2 sequences are LNHDA and SQIVND (reference sequence). This CDR3 region has 18 residues. The V gene end was trimmed by 5 bases and the J gene end by 4 bases; junction bases not matched to a gene: 15. CDR3 protein: CASSEPKAGLAWYNEQFF. CDR3 coding DNA: TGTGCCAGTAGTGAACCAAAAGCGGGACTAGCATGGTACAATGAGCAGTTCTTC.

The chain employs TRBV7-9 and TRBJ2-2; D gene unclear. Trimming removed 6 bases at V and 7 bases at J, with 9 bases between. Germline V gene sequence: CDR1 SEHNR, CDR2 FQNEAQ (reference sequence). The CDR3 is 12 residues long. Here the CDR3 reads CASSRDVGELFF. The DNA of the CDR3 is TGTGCCAGCAGTCGAGATGTCGGGGAGCTGTTTTTT.

The chain recombines TRBV5-1 with TRBJ2-5, with a possible D match to TRBD1 (5 bases). Germline loops: CDR1 SGHRS, CDR2 YFSETQ. The CDR3 spans 15 residues. With 4 bases removed from V and 0 bases from J, the gap between germline ends came to 13 bases. The CDR3 DNA reads as TGCGCCAGCAGCACCTCTACAGGAAACCAAGAGACCCAGTACTTC. Translating it yields CASSTSTGNQETQYF.

For this clone: A read error may account for a junction end that differs from germline. V usage is TRBV12-3 or TRBV12-4 and J usage is TRBJ2-7; possibly TRBD2 for D (6 bases). The CDR3 runs to 13 residues. The CDR3, as DNA: TGTGCCAGCAGTTTTCGGCTAGGAGGGAGACTGCACTTC. This encodes CASSFRLGGRLHF.